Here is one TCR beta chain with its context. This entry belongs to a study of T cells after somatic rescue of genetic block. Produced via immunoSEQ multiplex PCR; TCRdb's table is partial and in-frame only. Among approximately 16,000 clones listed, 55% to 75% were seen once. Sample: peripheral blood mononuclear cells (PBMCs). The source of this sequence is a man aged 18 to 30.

The CDR3 DNA sequence: TGTGCCTGGTCGCAGATCTACGAGCAGTACTTC. As protein: CAWSQIYEQYF. The chain employs TRBV30 and TRBJ2-7; D unclear. With 5 bases removed from V and 3 bases from J, the gap between germline ends came to 8 bases. The CDR3 totals 11 residues. In germline, CDR1 is GTSNPN, CDR2 SVGIG (reference sequence).